A selection of T cell receptor beta chains follows, all from one sample in a study of cytomegalovirus exposure and HLA in healthy donors. The repertoire was sequenced with immunoSEQ multiplex PCR; TCRdb's copy has only in-frame clones and lacks some. This sample yields tens of thousands of clones, of which approximately 90% are seen a single time; around 2.5% belongs to the top ten. The sequencing input was PBMCs. Receptors originate from a man aged 18-30 years in good health and CMV-seronegative. Both conserved end residues are part of each CDR3. A D gene is named only where the DNA matches it firmly. Only some rows state a clone size, as once, few, many or a class for expanded clones.

cdr3_nt	cdr3_aa	clone_size	d_call	v_call	j_call
TGTGCCTGCGGGAGGGCCGGGGAGACCCAGTACTTC	CACGRAGETQYF	.	TRBD2	TRBV30	TRBJ2-5
TGTGCCAGCTCGAGTATAAACTCCGGCACCGGGGAGCTGTTTTTT	CASSSINSGTGELFF	.	.	TRBV14	TRBJ2-2
TGTGCCAGCAGTTACAGCTCTGGAAACACCATATATTTT	CASSYSSGNTIYF	.	.	TRBV25-1	TRBJ1-3
TGTGCCATCAGTGTTTATGGTCTTACAGTGGACGAGCAGTACTTC	CAISVYGLTVDEQYF	.	.	TRBV10-3	TRBJ2-7
TGTGCCAGCAGCCTCCGACAGGGTTCCCAGCCCCAGCATTTT	CASSLRQGSQPQHF	.	TRBD1	TRBV6-5	TRBJ1-5
TGTGCCAGCAGCTTAGGGCGGCAGGGGCATAATGAAAAACTGTTTTTT	CASSLGRQGHNEKLFF	.	.	TRBV11-2	TRBJ1-4
TGTGCCAGCAGCCAACCCCGCGGTCTTAAATGGTTCTTC	CASSQPRGLKWFF	.	.	TRBV4-2	TRBJ2-1
TGTGCCAGCAGCAAGAAGCGACAGGGCCTTGGGGCAGATACGCAGTATTTT	CASSKKRQGLGADTQYF	.	TRBD1	TRBV7-2	TRBJ2-3
TGCGCCAGCAGCTTGGCACTAGCGGACACCGGGGAGCTGTTTTTT	CASSLALADTGELFF	once	TRBD2	TRBV5-1	TRBJ2-2
TGTGCCAGCAGCTACGGGACAGGGAAAATCGAGTGGGTCTACGAGCAGTACTTC	CASSYGTGKIEWVYEQYF	.	TRBD1	TRBV5-6	TRBJ2-7
TGTGCCAGCAGCTCAGGACAGGGGCCGAGCAATCAGCCCCAGCATTTT	CASSSGQGPSNQPQHF	.	TRBD1	TRBV7-8	TRBJ1-5
TGCAGCGTGGGAGCGGCAGCTGGAAACACCATATATTTT	CSVGAAAGNTIYF	once	.	TRBV29-1	TRBJ1-3
TGTGCCAGCAGAAAAACAGGGTCGGGAAATCAGCCCCAGCATTTT	CASRKTGSGNQPQHF	few	.	TRBV6-5	TRBJ1-5
TGTGCCAGCAGTCCTCGTCTAGCGGGGCGCTCCTACGAGCAGTACTTC	CASSPRLAGRSYEQYF	.	TRBD2	TRBV28	TRBJ2-7
TGTTCCAGCAGCCGATCCCCCGGCCCAGGGGCGGCCCAAGGGAATGAGCAGTTCTTC	CSSSRSPGPGAAQGNEQFF	.	.	TRBV7-3	TRBJ2-1
TGTGCCTGGAGTGTTGTAAACGAGCAGTACTTC	CAWSVVNEQYF	.	.	TRBV30	TRBJ2-7
TGTGCCAGCCAAAACTTCGGGGACAATGAGCAGTTCTTC	CASQNFGDNEQFF	.	.	TRBV28	TRBJ2-1
TGTGCCAGCAACGCACGGGAAACCTACAATGAGCAGTTCTTC	CASNARETYNEQFF	once	.	TRBV27	TRBJ2-1
TGTGCCACCAGCTTCCAGACAGGCTACTATGGCTACACCTTC	CATSFQTGYYGYTF	.	.	TRBV15	TRBJ1-2
TGTGCCAGCAGCGGGTTAGCGGGAGGGGCCTACAATGAGCAGTTCTTC	CASSGLAGGAYNEQFF	.	TRBD2	TRBV5-4	TRBJ2-1
TGTGCCAGCTCACTCAATAATTTGGGGGGCACTGAAGCTTTCTTT	CASSLNNLGGTEAFF	once	.	TRBV18	TRBJ1-1
TGCAGCGTTAGCCCGCCCGTACGTCGATCCTACAATGAGCAGTTCTTC	CSVSPPVRRSYNEQFF	.	.	TRBV29-1	TRBJ2-1
TGCGCCAGCAGGCCGACAGGGGGAGGCTATGGCTACACCTTC	CASRPTGGGYGYTF	once	TRBD1	TRBV5-1	TRBJ1-2
TGTGCCAGTAGCCACGGGACAGGGGATTCACCCCTCCACTTT	CASSHGTGDSPLHF	.	TRBD1	TRBV19	TRBJ1-6
TGCGCCAGCAGCTTGGGCAGGAGGGAGGACTCTGGAAACACCATATATTTT	CASSLGRREDSGNTIYF	once	.	TRBV5-1	TRBJ1-3
TGTGCCAGCAGCGTTGGACTAGCGGGAGGGCCGGAGCAGTTCTTC	CASSVGLAGGPEQFF	.	TRBD2	TRBV7-6	TRBJ2-1
TGTGCCTGGAGGGAGACGGGGGGCGTTCTGGAGACCCAGTACTTC	CAWRETGGVLETQYF	.	.	TRBV30	TRBJ2-5
TGTGCCAGCAGCTTAGGAATAGCGGGAGTGGGTGAGCAGTTCTTC	CASSLGIAGVGEQFF	.	TRBD2	TRBV7-8	TRBJ2-1
TGTGCCAGCAGCTTGGAAGGGTCAGGGCAGCCCCAGCATTTT	CASSLEGSGQPQHF	.	.	TRBV5-4	TRBJ1-5
TGTGCCAGTAGTATAGGAATCGGGGTTAATCAGCCCCAGCATTTT	CASSIGIGVNQPQHF	.	.	TRBV19	TRBJ1-5
TGTGCCAGCTCACCACCACAGCGGGCGGGACAGGGGGTTCGTGAGCAGTACTTC	CASSPPQRAGQGVREQYF	.	TRBD1	TRBV18	TRBJ2-7
TGTGCCAGCAGCAGTAGTGTGGGCCGAAACACCATATATTTT	CASSSSVGRNTIYF	.	.	TRBV11-1	TRBJ1-3